Listed below are T cell receptor beta chains from one sample, sequenced in a study of T-cell reconstitution after alpha-beta-depleted transplantation in children. TCRdb reprocessed the PCR reads with MiXCR, giving one entry per CDR3 protein. Found here are 200,000 to 250,000 distinct CDR3 sequences, roughly 9% of them singletons; the top ten hold around 6.2%. The source was PBMCs from the stem cell graft donor, collected from the stem cell graft. The receptors shown here come from a human donor who donated a stem cell graft to a child with acute lymphoblastic leukemia. Both conserved end residues are part of each CDR3. The order of the fields is J gene, V gene, clone size, D gene, CDR3 protein, CDR3 DNA. A D gene is named only where the DNA matches it firmly. The size of a clone is reported for some rows only, either as once, few or many, or as a class for expanded clones.

TRBJ1-1 TRBV5-1 few . CASSLAADLNTEAFF TGCGCCAGCAGCTTGGCCGCGGATCTGAACACTGAAGCTTTCTTT
TRBJ2-2 TRBV10-1 . . CASRTGTVTGELFF TGCGCCAGCAGGACAGGGACTGTGACCGGGGAGCTGTTTTTT
TRBJ2-2 TRBV18 . . CASSPDRPPGELFF TGTGCCAGCTCACCAGACAGGCCGCCCGGGGAGCTGTTTTTT
TRBJ2-7 TRBV2 many . CASSGGNPPYEQYF TGTGCCAGCAGTGGGGGCAACCCCCCATACGAGCAGTACTTC
TRBJ1-2 TRBV27 . . CASPQDPPYGYTF TGTGCCAGCCCACAGGACCCCCCTTATGGCTACACCTTC
TRBJ1-6 TRBV5-1 many . CASSLQDSNNSPLHF TGCGCCAGCAGCTTACAGGACAGTAATAATTCACCCCTCCACTTT
TRBJ1-6 TRBV3-1 few TRBD1 CASSPLDRGNSPLHF TGTGCCAGCAGCCCGCTGGACAGGGGTAATTCACCCCTCCACTTT
TRBJ1-2 TRBV12-3/TRBV12-4 many . CASSFSGNYGYTF TGTGCCAGCAGTTTTTCAGGGAACTATGGCTACACCTTC
TRBJ2-1 TRBV5-5 . . CASSLAGVSSYNEQFF TGTGCCAGCAGCTTGGCGGGGGTGAGCTCCTACAATGAGCAGTTCTTC
TRBJ1-5 TRBV2 . . CASRGGLSNQPQHF TGTGCCAGCCGAGGGGGTTTATCTAATCAGCCCCAGCATTTT
TRBJ1-5 TRBV12-3/TRBV12-4 many TRBD1 CASRRDRGNQPQHF TGTGCCAGCAGACGAGACAGGGGCAATCAGCCCCAGCATTTT
TRBJ1-1 TRBV5-1 . TRBD1 CASSEGQGALNTEAFF TGCGCCAGCAGCGAGGGACAGGGGGCTTTAAACACTGAAGCTTTCTTT
TRBJ2-3 TRBV6-1 few . CASRRPEATDTQYF TGTGCCAGCAGGAGGCCCGAAGCCACAGATACGCAGTATTTT
TRBJ2-7 TRBV4-2 many . CASSQDIAASSYEQYF TGTGCCAGCAGCCAAGATATTGCAGCTAGCTCCTACGAGCAGTACTTC
TRBJ1-1 TRBV11-1 few TRBD1 CASSFRTGGAVVDTEAFF TGTGCCAGCAGCTTCAGGACAGGGGGCGCAGTGGTGGACACTGAAGCTTTCTTT
TRBJ1-1 TRBV3-1 . TRBD1 CASSQGNRGANTEAFF TGTGCCAGCAGCCAAGGTAACAGGGGGGCGAACACTGAAGCTTTCTTT
TRBJ2-7 TRBV11-2 . . CASSPGTSQYF TGTGCCAGCAGCCCAGGAACCTCTCAGTACTTC
TRBJ1-3 TRBV3-1 . . CASSRATARQAPGNTIYF TGTGCCAGCAGCCGCGCGACAGCTAGACAGGCGCCCGGAAACACCATATATTTT
TRBJ1-5 TRBV20-1 many . CSARGTDYSNQPQHF TGCAGTGCTAGAGGGACAGATTATAGCAATCAGCCCCAGCATTTT
TRBJ1-5 TRBV12-3/TRBV12-4 many . CASSLNPGVQPQHF TGTGCCAGCAGTTTAAACCCGGGGGTTCAGCCCCAGCATTTT
TRBJ2-3 TRBV5-6 few . CASSYRDAYPYTQYF TGTGCCAGCAGCTACCGGGACGCCTACCCCTATACGCAGTATTTT
TRBJ2-1 TRBV12-3/TRBV12-4 . . CASSPRERVDNEQFF TGTGCCAGCAGCCCAAGGGAGCGGGTAGACAATGAGCAGTTCTTC
TRBJ2-6 TRBV6-5 few . CASSTGQGANVLTF TGTGCCAGCAGTACAGGGCAAGGGGCCAACGTCCTGACTTTC
TRBJ1-2 TRBV6-1 . TRBD1 CASSAGRAGGTYGYTF TGTGCCAGCAGTGCCGGAAGGGCAGGGGGTACCTATGGCTACACCTTC
TRBJ1-1 TRBV3-1 many . CASRRTRGLNTEAFF TGTGCCAGCAGGCGAACTAGGGGTCTGAACACTGAAGCTTTCTTT
TRBJ1-4 TRBV20-1 few TRBD1 CSATGGFGEKLFF TGCAGTGCCACAGGGGGCTTTGGTGAAAAACTGTTTTTT
TRBJ1-1 TRBV5-1 once TRBD1 CASSNGQDFTTEAFF TGCGCCAGCAGCAATGGACAGGACTTTACCACTGAAGCTTTCTTT
TRBJ2-2 TRBV5-1 many . CASSLAARAGELFF TGCGCCAGCAGCTTGGCCGCGAGGGCCGGGGAGCTGTTTTTT
TRBJ1-2 TRBV11-2 many . CASSSGGTNYGYTF TGTGCCAGCAGCTCGGGGGGAACTAACTATGGCTACACCTTC
TRBJ2-1 TRBV7-2 many . CASSFVGDEQFF TGTGCCAGCAGCTTCGTGGGGGATGAGCAGTTCTTC
TRBJ1-6 TRBV5-1 . . CASSPQSTGIANSPLHF TGCGCCAGCAGCCCACAAAGTACGGGGATTGCTAATTCACCCCTCCACTTT
TRBJ2-1 TRBV5-1 many . CASSSGPEASNEQFF TGCGCCAGCAGCTCCGGGCCAGAGGCATCCAATGAGCAGTTCTTC
TRBJ1-1 TRBV10-3 many . CAIGPGVGANTEAFF TGTGCCATCGGCCCTGGAGTGGGGGCGAACACTGAAGCTTTCTTT
TRBJ1-5 TRBV21-1 few . CASSKRGGGADQPQHF TGTGCCAGCAGCAAACGGGGAGGGGGTGCGGATCAGCCCCAGCATTTT
TRBJ1-4 TRBV12-3/TRBV12-4 . . CASSFGQRTTNEKLFF TGTGCCAGCAGTTTTGGCCAGAGAACAACTAATGAAAAACTGTTTTTT
TRBJ2-1 TRBV27 few . CASSLRASRNEQFF TGTGCCAGCAGTTTAAGGGCGAGTAGGAATGAGCAGTTCTTC
TRBJ1-4 TRBV20-1 few . CSARMGLGGDEKLFF TGCAGTGCTAGAATGGGGCTTGGAGGTGATGAAAAACTGTTTTTT
TRBJ1-1 TRBV7-2 many . CASSPGTQNTEAFF TGTGCCAGCAGCCCCGGGACACAGAACACTGAAGCTTTCTTT
TRBJ2-7 TRBV10-3 . . CAIRKVQESGEQYF TGTGCCATCAGGAAGGTCCAAGAGAGTGGCGAGCAGTACTTC
TRBJ2-1 TRBV12-3/TRBV12-4 many . CASSPGVSRIIYNEQFF TGTGCCAGCAGCCCTGGGGTTAGCCGGATAATCTACAATGAGCAGTTCTTC
TRBJ2-5 TRBV7-9 many TRBD2 CASSLPGGETQYF TGTGCCAGCAGCTTACCGGGAGGAGAGACCCAGTACTTC
TRBJ2-7 TRBV3-1 many . CASSQDFGHSSYEQYF TGTGCCAGCAGCCAAGATTTTGGACACAGCTCCTACGAGCAGTACTTC
TRBJ2-5 TRBV6-1 many TRBD2 CASSEYGGTQETQYF TGTGCCAGCAGTGAATACGGGGGGACCCAAGAGACCCAGTACTTC
TRBJ2-2 TRBV4-3 many TRBD2 CASSQEGLVTGELFF TGCGCCAGCAGCCAAGAAGGACTAGTTACCGGGGAGCTGTTTTTT
TRBJ1-2 TRBV6-5 few . CASSYSDKRGYTF TGTGCCAGCAGTTACTCCGACAAGAGAGGCTACACCTTC
TRBJ2-2 TRBV5-1 . . CASSWNPGHDTGELFF TGCGCCAGCAGCTGGAATCCGGGACACGACACCGGGGAGCTGTTTTTT
TRBJ2-1 TRBV5-1 many TRBD1 CASSWTGGTYNEQFF TGCGCCAGCAGCTGGACAGGGGGCACCTACAATGAGCAGTTCTTC